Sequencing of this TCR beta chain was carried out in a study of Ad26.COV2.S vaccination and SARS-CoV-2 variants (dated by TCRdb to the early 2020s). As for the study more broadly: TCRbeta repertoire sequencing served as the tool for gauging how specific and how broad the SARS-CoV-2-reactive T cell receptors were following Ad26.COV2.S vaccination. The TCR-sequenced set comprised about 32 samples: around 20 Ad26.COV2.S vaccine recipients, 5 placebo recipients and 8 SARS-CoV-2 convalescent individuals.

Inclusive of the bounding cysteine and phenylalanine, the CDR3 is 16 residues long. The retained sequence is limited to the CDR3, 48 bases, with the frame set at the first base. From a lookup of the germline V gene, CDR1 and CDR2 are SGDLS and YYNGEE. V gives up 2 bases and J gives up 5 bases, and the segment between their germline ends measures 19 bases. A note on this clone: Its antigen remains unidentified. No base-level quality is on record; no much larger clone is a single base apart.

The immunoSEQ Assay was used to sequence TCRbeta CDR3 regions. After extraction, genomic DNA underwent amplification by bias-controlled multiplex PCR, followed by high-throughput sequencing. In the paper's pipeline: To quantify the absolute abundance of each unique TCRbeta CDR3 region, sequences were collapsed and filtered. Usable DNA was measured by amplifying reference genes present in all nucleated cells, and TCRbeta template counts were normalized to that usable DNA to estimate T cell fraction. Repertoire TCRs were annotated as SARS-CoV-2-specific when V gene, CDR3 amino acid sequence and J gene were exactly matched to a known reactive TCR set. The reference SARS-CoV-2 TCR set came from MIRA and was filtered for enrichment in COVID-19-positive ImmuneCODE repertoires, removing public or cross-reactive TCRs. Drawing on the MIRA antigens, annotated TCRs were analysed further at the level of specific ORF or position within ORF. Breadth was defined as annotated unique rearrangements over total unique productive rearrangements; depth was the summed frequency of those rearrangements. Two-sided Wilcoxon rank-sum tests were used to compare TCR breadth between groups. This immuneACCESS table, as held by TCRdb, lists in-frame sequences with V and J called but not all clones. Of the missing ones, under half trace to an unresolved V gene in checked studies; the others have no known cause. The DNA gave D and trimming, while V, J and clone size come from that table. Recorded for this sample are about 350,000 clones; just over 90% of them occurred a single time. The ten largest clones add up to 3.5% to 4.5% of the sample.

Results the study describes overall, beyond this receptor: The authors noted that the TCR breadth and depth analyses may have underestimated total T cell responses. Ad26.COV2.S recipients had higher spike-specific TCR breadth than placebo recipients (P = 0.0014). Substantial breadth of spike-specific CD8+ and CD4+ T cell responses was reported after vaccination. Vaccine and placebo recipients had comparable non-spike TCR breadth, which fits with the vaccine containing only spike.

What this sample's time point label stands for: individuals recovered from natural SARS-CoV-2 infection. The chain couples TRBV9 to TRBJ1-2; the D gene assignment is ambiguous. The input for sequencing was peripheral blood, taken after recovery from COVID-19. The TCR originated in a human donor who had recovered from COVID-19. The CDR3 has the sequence CASSVARVQVVYGYTF. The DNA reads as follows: TGTGCCAGCAGCGTGGCGAGGGTTCAAGTGGTATATGGCTACACCTTC.